A selection of T cell receptor beta chains follows, all from one sample in a study of T-cell reconstitution after alpha-beta-depleted transplantation in children. One entry per CDR3 protein, called by TCRdb with MiXCR from the PCR reads. The sample contains about 830,000 distinct CDR3 sequences, roughly 15% of which appear only once. Sample: PBMCs, mostly from graft donor cells, taken 360 days after TCRalphabeta/CD19-depleted stem cell transplant. These receptors were collected from a male patient younger than 18 who had a stem cell transplant for acute lymphoblastic leukemia, so the T cells may come from the graft donor. The CDR3 runs from the conserved cysteine through the conserved F or W. The D gene is left open where the match is weak. Only some rows state a clone size, as once, few, many or a class for expanded clones.

cdr3_nt cdr3_aa d_call j_call v_call clone_size
TGCGCCGGAACTAGCGGGAGACCCACAGATACGCAGTATTTT CAGTSGRPTDTQYF TRBD2 TRBJ2-3 TRBV5-1 few
TGCGCCAGCAGCCCCCCCATTGCGGGAGGCATCTACGAGCAGTACTTC CASSPPIAGGIYEQYF TRBD2 TRBJ2-7 TRBV5-1 .
TGTGCCAGCAGCTTAGTCCGAACCCTCAATGAGCAGTTCTTC CASSLVRTLNEQFF . TRBJ2-1 TRBV11-2 .
TGCAGTGCTAGAGTATCGTCCGGGACCTACGAGCAGTACTTC CSARVSSGTYEQYF . TRBJ2-7 TRBV20-1 .
TGTGCCATAGGAGCCCCCTCCTACAATGAGCAGTTCTTC CAIGAPSYNEQFF . TRBJ2-1 TRBV6-1 .
TGTGCCAGCAGCGGACGACTAGCGGGCTTCCGCGATACGCAGTATTTT CASSGRLAGFRDTQYF TRBD2 TRBJ2-3 TRBV9 many
TGTGCCACCAGCAGAGATGGGGACAGGGAGTACTACGAGCAGTACTTC CATSRDGDREYYEQYF TRBD1 TRBJ2-7 TRBV15 many
TGTGCCAGCAGTTACACCTCGACAGGGGGAAGGAATGAGCAGTTCTTC CASSYTSTGGRNEQFF TRBD1 TRBJ2-1 TRBV6-5 few
TGTGCCAGCACTGAGGTGGGGGGCTTGGAGACCCAGTACTTC CASTEVGGLETQYF . TRBJ2-5 TRBV12-3/TRBV12-4 few
TGTGCCAGCAGCCTAGCGGGAGGGGTGACCGGGGAGCTGTTTTTT CASSLAGGVTGELFF TRBD2 TRBJ2-2 TRBV7-9 many
TGCGCCAGCAGCTTGGAAGAGTGGGCCCGAGGGGGGGAGACCCAGTACTTC CASSLEEWARGGETQYF . TRBJ2-5 TRBV5-1 .
TGCAGTGCTAGGGTCACAGGTGAAGCTTTCTTT CSARVTGEAFF . TRBJ1-1 TRBV20-1 .
TGTGCCAGCAGCCAGGCGGGAGGGCCGTTCTACGAGCAGTACTTC CASSQAGGPFYEQYF TRBD2 TRBJ2-7 TRBV7-3 .
TGTGCCACCAGTGACCCTAGCGGGAAGTTCAATGAGCAGTTCTTC CATSDPSGKFNEQFF TRBD2 TRBJ2-1 TRBV24-1 few
TGTGCCAGCAGCTTAAGGGTCCCGGCCGGAGGTGCGAATGAGCAGTTCTTC CASSLRVPAGGANEQFF . TRBJ2-1 TRBV7-2 many
TGTGCCAGCAGGCCTGAGGGGGCGGGAGGAAGCTACTTC CASRPEGAGGSYF . TRBJ2-7 TRBV12-3/TRBV12-4 few
TGTGCCAGCAGCGTGGAGGGGGGACTAGCGGGAGGGAATGAGCAGTTCTTC CASSVEGGLAGGNEQFF TRBD2 TRBJ2-1 TRBV9 .
TGCAGTGCTAGGGGCGCAGCGAACACCGGGGAGCTGTTTTTT CSARGAANTGELFF . TRBJ2-2 TRBV20-1 few
TGTGCCAGCAGTTTAGCGCGACAGAGCAATCAGCCCCAGCATTTT CASSLARQSNQPQHF . TRBJ1-5 TRBV28 .
TGTGCCAGCAGCCAAGAAGGTGGTCGAGCGAACACTGAAGCTTTCTTT CASSQEGGRANTEAFF . TRBJ1-1 TRBV3-1 .
TGTGCCAGCAGTTTATATGCGACGGCCTTCAATCAGCCCCAGCATTTT CASSLYATAFNQPQHF . TRBJ1-5 TRBV12-3/TRBV12-4 few
TGTGCCAGCTCACTTTCAAGGGAACGGTACGAGCAGTACTTC CASSLSRERYEQYF . TRBJ2-7 TRBV18 few
TGTGCCAGCCAGGGACTAGCGGGAGAGAAAGATACGCAGTATTTT CASQGLAGEKDTQYF TRBD2 TRBJ2-3 TRBV7-6 .
TGTGCCAGCAGCTGGGGTTTAGCCCCTTCTGGGGCCAACGTCCTGACTTTC CASSWGLAPSGANVLTF . TRBJ2-6 TRBV7-9 .
TGCGCCAGCAGCTTGCAGGCGACTAGCGGGAGAACCTACGAGCAGTACTTC CASSLQATSGRTYEQYF TRBD2 TRBJ2-7 TRBV5-1 .
TGTGCCAGCAGCCCCCCCCGGGGACAGGCAACTGAAGCTTTCTTT CASSPPRGQATEAFF TRBD1 TRBJ1-1 TRBV3-1 .
TGTGCCAGCTCTTTCTACTTCCTCGAGGGGGCCAACGTCCTGACTTTC CASSFYFLEGANVLTF . TRBJ2-6 TRBV18 .
TGCGCCAGCAGCTTGTTTCAGGGGCCCTCTGGGGCCAACGTCCTGACTTTC CASSLFQGPSGANVLTF . TRBJ2-6 TRBV5-1 many
TGTGCCAGCAGTTACGTTGGCAACCGGGGAACTGAAGCTTTCTTT CASSYVGNRGTEAFF . TRBJ1-1 TRBV6-5 few
TGCAGTGCTAGGGAACTGCTCTCCTACGAGCAGTACTTC CSARELLSYEQYF . TRBJ2-7 TRBV20-1 few
TGTGCCAGCAGCTTAATCGGAGTTTCTAATTCACCCCTCCACTTT CASSLIGVSNSPLHF . TRBJ1-6 TRBV7-3 many
TGCGCCAGCAGATCTGGACAGGGGTCTATCGGGGAGCTGTTTTTT CASRSGQGSIGELFF TRBD1 TRBJ2-2 TRBV5-1 few
TGCGCCAGCAGCCAAAAGGGGGTCGTTGGGGAGCTGTTTTTT CASSQKGVVGELFF . TRBJ2-2 TRBV4-1 .
TGTGCCAGCAGTTCGGGGGGCGGGAGGTCGGATACGCAGTATTTT CASSSGGGRSDTQYF TRBD2 TRBJ2-3 TRBV12-3/TRBV12-4 few
TGTGCCAGTAGTATAGATGGGTCAGCCCTTGAGCAGTTCTTC CASSIDGSALEQFF . TRBJ2-1 TRBV19 .
TGTGCCAGCAGTGAAGCGCTTCTGGGCAGGGCCGACGAGCAGTACTTC CASSEALLGRADEQYF . TRBJ2-7 TRBV2 few
TGCGCCAGCAGCCAAGGGGAGTCTGAAGCTTTCTTT CASSQGESEAFF . TRBJ1-1 TRBV4-1 .
TGTGCCAGCTCACCCGGACCGCCGGCGATTCATGAAAAACTGTTTTTT CASSPGPPAIHEKLFF . TRBJ1-4 TRBV18 .
TGCAGCGTTGGTCTCAGGGGGCGGAAAGAGACCCAGTACTTC CSVGLRGRKETQYF TRBD1 TRBJ2-5 TRBV29-1 many
TGTGCCAGCAGCCTAGACCAAGGACAGGGGTCCTACGAGCAGTACTTC CASSLDQGQGSYEQYF TRBD1 TRBJ2-7 TRBV7-2 .
TGTGCCAGCAGTGAACCGGGACTGGTGAACAATGAGCAGTTCTTC CASSEPGLVNNEQFF . TRBJ2-1 TRBV6-1 few
TGTGCCAGTAGTATTATGTGGACTAGCGGGAGATACACAGATACGCAGTATTTT CASSIMWTSGRYTDTQYF TRBD2 TRBJ2-3 TRBV19 .
TGCGCCAGCGGCTGGACCAGCGGGAGCTCCTACAATGAGCAGTTCTTC CASGWTSGSSYNEQFF TRBD2 TRBJ2-1 TRBV5-1 .
TGTGCCAGCAGCTTAGGTCAGTCCTTCAGGGAGACCCAGTACTTC CASSLGQSFRETQYF . TRBJ2-5 TRBV7-3 once
TGTGCCAGCACCTCAAGGAAGTCTAGCGGGAGATTCTACGAGCAGTACTTC CASTSRKSSGRFYEQYF TRBD2 TRBJ2-7 TRBV2 .
TGCGCCAGCAGTGATTCCGGGACGGGAGCCTACGAGCAGTACTTC CASSDSGTGAYEQYF . TRBJ2-7 TRBV10-1 .
TGTGCCAGCAGCGTTGGGACCGGGACTCAGGGCAATCAGCCCCAGCATTTT CASSVGTGTQGNQPQHF . TRBJ1-5 TRBV9 few
TGTGCCAGCAGCCAGGGACAGTTACAAGAGACCCAGTACTTC CASSQGQLQETQYF TRBD1 TRBJ2-5 TRBV5-5 many
TGTGCCAGCAGTCCTACTAGCGGGCCCTACAATGAGCAGTTCTTC CASSPTSGPYNEQFF TRBD2 TRBJ2-1 TRBV12-3/TRBV12-4 many
TGCGCCAGCAGCAATCAAGCGGGAGGACACAATGAGCAGTTCTTC CASSNQAGGHNEQFF TRBD2 TRBJ2-1 TRBV5-1 .
TGTGCCAGCAGTTTAGCCCCGGCCGGTCAGCCCCAGCATTTT CASSLAPAGQPQHF . TRBJ1-5 TRBV27 few
TGCAGCGTTCTTAGTTTTTCTGTCACCGGGGAGCTGTTTTTT CSVLSFSVTGELFF . TRBJ2-2 TRBV29-1 .
TGCAGTGCTAGAGATCTGGAATTGGGCTATGGCTACACCTTC CSARDLELGYGYTF . TRBJ1-2 TRBV20-1 many
TGTGCCAGCAGTTCGCCGGACAGGTACGACTACGAGCAGTACTTC CASSSPDRYDYEQYF TRBD1 TRBJ2-7 TRBV12-3/TRBV12-4 many
TGTGCCAGCAGTGGGAGAGATAGCAATCAGCCCCAGCATTTT CASSGRDSNQPQHF . TRBJ1-5 TRBV12-3/TRBV12-4 few
TGTGCCACCAGTGGGGCGGGAGGGCAGGGAGATACGCAGTATTTT CATSGAGGQGDTQYF TRBD2 TRBJ2-3 TRBV24-1 few
TGTGCCAGCACCTTCGACAGTCCGGCCTACGAGCAGTACTTC CASTFDSPAYEQYF . TRBJ2-7 TRBV12-3/TRBV12-4 .
TGTGCCAGTAGTATAGATCTATCCTACTACGAGCAGTACTTC CASSIDLSYYEQYF . TRBJ2-7 TRBV19 few
TGTGCCAGCAGCGTATGGGACGGGGGCTACGAGCAGTACTTC CASSVWDGGYEQYF . TRBJ2-7 TRBV9 .
TGTGCCACCAGCAGAGATGCCATAGACAGGGATGGAAACACCATATATTTT CATSRDAIDRDGNTIYF TRBD1 TRBJ1-3 TRBV15 few